The clone carrying this T cell receptor beta chain was observed once. The data were produced by immunoSEQ multiplex PCR, yet TCRdb's version contains in-frame clones alone and is incomplete. The table lists 90,000 to 100,000 clones, more than 85% of them singletons. This specimen comes from a study of T cell changes during pregnancy in multiple sclerosis. The length of the CDR3 is 16 residues. V was cut by 1 base and J by 4 bases, with 17 bases left in between. From germline, CDR1 is SGHTA and CDR2 FQGNSA. This sequence originates from a female donor with multiple sclerosis, enrolled in a pregnancy study. The specimen was peripheral blood, collected in the first trimester of pregnancy. The chain links TRBV7-2 to TRBJ2-7; D might be TRBD2 (6 bases). CDR3 coding DNA: TGTGCCAGCAGCTTAGACCGACTCGGGAGAGGATACGAGCAGTACTTC. Translated: CASSLDRLGRGYEQYF.